This T cell receptor (beta chain) was profiled in a study of T cells in Graves' hyperthyroidism and ophthalmopathy (dated by TCRdb to between 2018 and 2020). Regarding the study in general: Peripheral blood samples were taken at the time of initial diagnosis, prior to any treatment. To identify distinguishing TCR V-J signatures, a discovery cohort of around 100 patients was used, comprising some 43 with Graves' ophthalmopathy and under 60 with stable Graves' hyperthyroidism. Prospective prediction of ophthalmopathy was tested in an independent validation cohort of fewer than 20 hyperthyroidism patients and approximately 17 patients who later progressed to ophthalmopathy. For training and testing, the 95 to 100 patients in the discovery cohort were randomly divided in a 7:3 ratio. In over five Graves' hyperthyroidism patients, the study also compared T-cell repertoires from thyroid tissue with T-cell repertoires from blood. After sampling, hyperthyroidism patients received methimazole starting at 30 mg daily, and ophthalmopathy patients received high-dose intravenous methylprednisolone. The paper reports TCR Vbeta CDR3 sequencing of fewer than 150 peripheral blood samples: around 45 ophthalmopathy, under 80 hyperthyroidism and approximately 17 progressor patients. Overall results and qualifications from the work: No statistical method was used to set the sample size in advance, and investigators knew the group allocation. Ophthalmopathy was separated from stable hyperthyroidism by a 13 V-J signature model, with over 85% sensitivity and approximately 84% specificity obtained in cross-validation and 80%/75% obtained in testing. In validation, the model predicted progression to ophthalmopathy a median of around 6.5 months before onset, with roughly 71% sensitivity and about 75% specificity. Most expanded thyroid clonotypes (frequency above 0.001) were also detected in blood, suggesting blood repertoires may reflect thyroid immune responses.

Moderately to severely active disease, a Clinical Activity Score of at least 3, a NOSPECS grade of at least 4, and a duration under 3 months were present in ophthalmopathy patients. Patients with uncontrolled infections, other autoimmune diseases, pregnancy or lactation were excluded. Diagnoses were based on clinical symptoms, serum thyroxine and TRAb, thyroid ultrasound and orbital computed tomography. PBMCs were isolated from about 10 ml of fresh peripheral blood by Ficoll-Paque density gradient centrifugation. Total RNA was extracted using Trizol reagent, and RNA quality was assessed on an Agilent 2100 Bioanalyzer. The CDR3 sequence holds 13 residues, the cysteine and phenylalanine included. Solely the CDR3 DNA is kept, with 39 bases framed from the first base. The germline V gene (reference sequence) gives CDR1 as MNHEY and CDR2 as SMNVEV. The V end loses 1 base and the J end loses 6 bases, and a stretch of 10 bases separates them.

Amplification of TCR beta CDR3 regions was carried out from RNA transcripts. For the first round of RT-PCR on the TCR CDR3, the HTBI primer set was used together with the Qiagen OneStep RT-PCR kit. A second multiplex PCR round built the libraries, followed by size selection and purification. The libraries were sequenced on an Illumina HiSeq2000 using paired-end 100 bp reads. In the paper's pipeline: SOAPnuke was used to process the raw data, removing reads that contained adapters or uncalled bases, had a mean Phred below 15, or lacked an exact match to the constant primer or identifier. COPE v1.2.5 was used to merge high-quality paired reads, and clonotypes were defined as unique nucleotide sequences. Clonotypes were aligned to IMGT TRBV, TRBD and TRBJ reference segments using MiTCR v1.1. Analysis was restricted to V-J combinations with a frequency above 0.0001, which covered about 99% of repertoires. The TCS score was defined as the ratio of F50 (clonal expansion) to E x V (chaos), calculated using BLOSUM62-based TCRdist between CDR3 peptides within each V-J. Welch's t-statistics and random forest reduced around 550 V-J features to fewer than 15, which were used in a naive Bayes classifier (R e1071). TCRdb itself trimmed the public reads at Q25 with fastp, ran MiXCR and retained productive beta chains. One record per CDR3 amino acid sequence lists the most common genes and DNA. These V and J calls originate from TCRdb's pipeline instead of the authors' own analysis. In all, the sample holds 300,000 or so distinct CDR3 sequences, and over 15% of those were seen once. The top ten hold about 51% of the sample.

Ten or more counts support this clonotype. No antigen is known for it. It has no much larger one-base neighbor in the sample; base qualities were not kept. This sequence originates from a woman aged 60-75 years with Graves' ophthalmopathy. The chain is assembled from TRBV27 and TRBJ2-7; the D gene assignment is ambiguous. Material for sequencing was blood. CDR3 region: CASSLYRQTEQYF. The sequenced DNA: TGTGCCAGCAGTTTATATCGGCAGACCGAGCAGTACTTC.